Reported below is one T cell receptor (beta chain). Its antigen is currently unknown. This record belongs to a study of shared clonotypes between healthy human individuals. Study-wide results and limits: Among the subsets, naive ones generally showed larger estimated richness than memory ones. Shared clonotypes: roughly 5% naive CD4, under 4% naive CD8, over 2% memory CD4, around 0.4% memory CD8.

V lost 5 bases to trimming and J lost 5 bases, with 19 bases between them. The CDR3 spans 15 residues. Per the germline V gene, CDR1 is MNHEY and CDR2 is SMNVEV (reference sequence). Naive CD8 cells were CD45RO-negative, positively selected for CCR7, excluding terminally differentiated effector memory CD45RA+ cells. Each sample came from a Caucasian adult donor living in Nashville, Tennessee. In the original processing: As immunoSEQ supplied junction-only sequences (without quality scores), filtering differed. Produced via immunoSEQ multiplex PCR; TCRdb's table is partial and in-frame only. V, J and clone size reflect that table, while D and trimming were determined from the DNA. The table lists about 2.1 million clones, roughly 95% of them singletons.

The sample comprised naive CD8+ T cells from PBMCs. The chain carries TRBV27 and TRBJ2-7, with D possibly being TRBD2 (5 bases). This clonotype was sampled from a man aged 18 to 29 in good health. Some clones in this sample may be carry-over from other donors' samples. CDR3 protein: CASSNLLDSVDEQYF. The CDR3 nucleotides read TGTGCCAGCAGTAACCTCCTAGATAGCGTGGACGAGCAGTACTTC.